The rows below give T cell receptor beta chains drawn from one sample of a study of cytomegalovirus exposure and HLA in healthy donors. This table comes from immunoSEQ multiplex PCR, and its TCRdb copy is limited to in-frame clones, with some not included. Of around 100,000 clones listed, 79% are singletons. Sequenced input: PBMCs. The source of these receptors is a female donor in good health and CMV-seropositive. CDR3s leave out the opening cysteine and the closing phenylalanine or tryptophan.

ATSRDREQSNEQY	13	TRBV15
ASRPGTGYEQY	11	TRBV11-2
ASSEGLAVTYEQY	13	TRBV5-4
RADTPGGYT	9	TRBV20-1
ASSQDRSSNQPQH	13	TRBV6-5
ASRGTEVTYEQY	12	TRBV2
ASSFGGGERLNTEAF	15	TRBV5-6
ATRRREGPEQY	11	TRBV27
ASSSHGGVKETQY	13	TRBV7-9
ASGWDRRPEAF	11	TRBV7-2
ASSSRTGYEQY	11	TRBV27
ASMEGAVSEQY	11	TRBV5-4
ASSQDTGDTEAF	12	TRBV4-2
ASSPTGTGDPNEQF	14	TRBV7-9
ASSLVAQGLTEAF	13	TRBV11-2
ASSQDPAGAGDTQY	14	TRBV4-3
AWSVLEEWDTIY	12	TRBV30
SARDREKGNTEAF	13	TRBV29-1
ASSQPGQGGHEQY	13	TRBV14
ASSFLGKGAAKNIQY	15	TRBV27
ASRDPGQGAYEQY	13	TRBV6-6
ASSGQGAGQPQH	12	TRBV2
ASSIPRWGAGGQDTQY	16	TRBV19
ASSPGTANTEAF	12	TRBV7-2
ASMAGTGGRTEAF	13	TRBV19
ASSVAAGGSTEAF	13	TRBV9
AISVGASDEQY	11	TRBV10-3
ASRELAGGPSGELF	14	TRBV6-1
ASSSPRHLQETQY	13	TRBV7-2
ASSYPGATEAF	11	TRBV6-5